The TCR beta chain described here comes from a study of Ad26.COV2.S vaccination and SARS-CoV-2 variants. The CDR3 has 13 amino acids. V dropped 5 bases and J dropped 5; count of bases not matched to a gene: 4. In germline, CDR1 is MDHEN, CDR2 SYDVKM. Repertoires were generated with immunoSEQ multiplex PCR, while TCRdb's copy carries only in-frame clones and drops some. The sample records about 350,000 clones, 75% to 90% being singletons. The treatment denotes: 15 to 20 received Ad26.COV2.S at low or high dose, single or two shots; about 5 received placebo; per-sample allocation not given. After the first vaccine or placebo injection, samples were drawn on day 63.

The receptor comes from a person aged 18 to 59 who received the Ad26.COV2.S COVID-19 vaccine or a placebo. The rearrangement links TRBV28 to TRBJ2-7; 9 nucleotides align to TRBD2. The sequenced sample was peripheral blood, obtained in a trial of Ad26.COV2.S vaccine versus placebo. The chain's CDR3 is CASSLLAGNEQYF. The CDR3 DNA reads TGTGCCAGCAGTCTCCTAGCGGGGAACGAGCAGTACTTC.